The source of this T cell receptor (beta chain) is a study of T cells in Graves' hyperthyroidism and ophthalmopathy. V was pared by 3 bases and J by 3 bases, with 9 bases between. The CDR3 length is 13 residues. Germline values: CDR1 MGHRA, CDR2 YSYEKL. Amplified regions were TCR beta CDR3 sequences from RNA transcripts. The HTBI primer set was used in a first-round RT-PCR of the TCR CDR3. Using its own MiXCR run on the multiplex PCR reads, TCRdb lists one record per CDR3 protein. The sample comprises around 380,000 distinct CDR3 sequences, approximately 15% of which are singletons, and 20% rests with the top ten. Study results and limitations: The model's output predicted ophthalmopathy at a median of roughly 6.9 months prior to onset.

This clonotype was found a few times. The antigen remains undetermined. Patients between 18 and 65 years old had hyperthyroidism, newly diagnosed and lasting under 2 months. Blood was sampled at initial diagnosis of hyperthyroidism, prior to onset of any ophthalmopathy symptoms. The sequence was collected from a man under 40 with Graves' hyperthyroidism that later progressed to Graves' ophthalmopathy. This rearrangement joins TRBV4-1 to TRBJ2-7, with D unresolved. Material: blood. The CDR3 sequence: CASSQQVNYEQYF. CDR3 DNA: TGCGCCAGCAGCCAGCAGGTAAACTACGAGCAGTACTTC.